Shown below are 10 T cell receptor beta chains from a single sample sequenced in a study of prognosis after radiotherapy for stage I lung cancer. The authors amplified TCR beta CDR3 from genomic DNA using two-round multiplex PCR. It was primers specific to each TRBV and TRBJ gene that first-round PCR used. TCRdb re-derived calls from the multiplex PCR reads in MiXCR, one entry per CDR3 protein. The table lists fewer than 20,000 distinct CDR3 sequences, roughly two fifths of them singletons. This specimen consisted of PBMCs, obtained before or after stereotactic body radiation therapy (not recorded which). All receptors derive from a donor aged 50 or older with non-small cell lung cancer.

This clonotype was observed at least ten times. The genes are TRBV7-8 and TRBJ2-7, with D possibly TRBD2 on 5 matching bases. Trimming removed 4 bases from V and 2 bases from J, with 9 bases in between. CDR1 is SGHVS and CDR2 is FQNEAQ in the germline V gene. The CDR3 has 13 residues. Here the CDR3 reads CASSYVGAYEQYF. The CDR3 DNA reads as TGTGCCAGCAGCTATGTGGGAGCCTACGAGCAGTACTTC. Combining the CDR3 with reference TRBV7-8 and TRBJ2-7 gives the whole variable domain GAGVSQSPRYKVAKRGQDVALRCDPISGHVSLFWYQQALGQGPEFLTYFQNEAQLDKSGLPSDRFFAERPEGSVSTLKIQRTQQEDSAVYLCASSYVGAYEQYFGPGTRLTVT.

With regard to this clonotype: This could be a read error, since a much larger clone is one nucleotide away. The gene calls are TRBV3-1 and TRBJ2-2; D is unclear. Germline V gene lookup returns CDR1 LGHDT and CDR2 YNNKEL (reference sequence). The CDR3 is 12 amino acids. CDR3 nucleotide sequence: TGTGCCATCAGCCCACGGTCTGGGGAGCTGTTTTTT. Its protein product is CAISPRSGELFF.

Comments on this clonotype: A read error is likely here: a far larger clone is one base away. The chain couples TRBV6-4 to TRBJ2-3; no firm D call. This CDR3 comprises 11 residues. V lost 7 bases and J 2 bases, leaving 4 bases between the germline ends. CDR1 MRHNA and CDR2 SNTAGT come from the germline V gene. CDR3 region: CASTFTDTQYF. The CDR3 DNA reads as TGTGCCAGCACTTTCACAGATACGCAGTATTTT.

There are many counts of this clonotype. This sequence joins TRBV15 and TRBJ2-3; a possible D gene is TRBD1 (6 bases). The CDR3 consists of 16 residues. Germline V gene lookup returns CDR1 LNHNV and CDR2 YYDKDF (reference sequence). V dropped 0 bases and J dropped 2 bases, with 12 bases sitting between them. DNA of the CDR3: TGTGCCACCAGCAGAGACCCGGGACACAACACAGATACGCAGTATTTT. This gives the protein CATSRDPGHNTDTQYF.

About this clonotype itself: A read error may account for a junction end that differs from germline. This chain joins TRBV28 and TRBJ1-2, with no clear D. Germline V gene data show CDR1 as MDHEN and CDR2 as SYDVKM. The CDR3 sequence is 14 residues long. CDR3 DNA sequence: TGTGCCAGCAGTGTTCTCCCAGTCTCAAATGGATACAACTTC. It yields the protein CASSVLPVSNGYNF.

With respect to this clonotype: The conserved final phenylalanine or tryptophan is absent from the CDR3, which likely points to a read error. This CDR3 is CASSEALWEQYS. The CDR3, as DNA: TGCGCCAGCAGTGAAGCGCTTTGGGAGCAGTACTCC. The chain uses TRBV6-1 and TRBJ2-7; D uncertain. This CDR3 has 12 residues. Looked up from germline, CDR1 is MNHNS and CDR2 is SASEGT.

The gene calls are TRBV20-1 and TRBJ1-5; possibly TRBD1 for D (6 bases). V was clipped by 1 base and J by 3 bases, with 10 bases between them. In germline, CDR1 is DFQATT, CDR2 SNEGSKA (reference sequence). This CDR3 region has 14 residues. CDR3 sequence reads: CSARGGQNNQPQHF. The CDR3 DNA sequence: TGCAGTGCTAGAGGTGGACAGAACAATCAGCCCCAGCATTTT.

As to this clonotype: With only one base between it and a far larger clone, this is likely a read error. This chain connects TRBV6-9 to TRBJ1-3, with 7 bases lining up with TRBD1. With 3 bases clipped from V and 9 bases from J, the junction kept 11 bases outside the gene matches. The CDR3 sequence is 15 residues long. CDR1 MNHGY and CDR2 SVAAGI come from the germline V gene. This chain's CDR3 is CASSYAGTEDCTIYF. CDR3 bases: TGTGCCAGCAGTTACGCCGGGACAGAAGACTGCACCATATATTTT.

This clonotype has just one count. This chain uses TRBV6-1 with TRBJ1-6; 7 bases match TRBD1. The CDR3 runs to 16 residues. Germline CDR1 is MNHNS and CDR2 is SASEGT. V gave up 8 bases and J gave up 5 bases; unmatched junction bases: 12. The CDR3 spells CASLPTGTVNNSPLHF. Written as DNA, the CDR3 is TGTGCCAGCCTCCCCACCGGGACAGTAAATAATTCACCCCTCCACTTT.

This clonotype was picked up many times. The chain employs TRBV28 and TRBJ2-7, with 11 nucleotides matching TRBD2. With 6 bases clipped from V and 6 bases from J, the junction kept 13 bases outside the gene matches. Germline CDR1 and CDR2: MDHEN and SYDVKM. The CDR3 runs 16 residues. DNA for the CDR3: TGTGCCAGCAGCCGAGACTATAGCGGGAGGGCGATCGAGCAGTACTTC. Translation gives CASSRDYSGRAIEQYF.